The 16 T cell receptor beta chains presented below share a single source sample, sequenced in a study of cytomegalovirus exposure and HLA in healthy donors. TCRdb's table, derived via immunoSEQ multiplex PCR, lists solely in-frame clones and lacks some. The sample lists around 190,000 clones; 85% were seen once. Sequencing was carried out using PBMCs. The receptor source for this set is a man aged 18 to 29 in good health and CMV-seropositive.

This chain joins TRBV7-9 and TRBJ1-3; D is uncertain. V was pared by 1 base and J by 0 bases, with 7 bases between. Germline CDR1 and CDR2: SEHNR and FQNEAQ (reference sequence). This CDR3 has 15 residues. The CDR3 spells CASSLGASSGNTIYF. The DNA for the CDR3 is TGTGCCAGCAGCTTAGGGGCGAGCTCTGGAAACACCATATATTTT.

CDR3 sequence: CASSEDPGGLVGEQYF. The DNA of the CDR3 is TGTGCCAGCAGTGAAGACCCAGGGGGCCTAGTTGGCGAGCAGTACTTC. The gene calls are TRBV6-1 and TRBJ2-7, with 8 bases identical to TRBD1. CDR3 length equals 16 residues. Germline CDR1 is MNHNS and CDR2 is SASEGT. With V trimmed by 1 base and J by 6 bases, 11 bases remained unmatched.

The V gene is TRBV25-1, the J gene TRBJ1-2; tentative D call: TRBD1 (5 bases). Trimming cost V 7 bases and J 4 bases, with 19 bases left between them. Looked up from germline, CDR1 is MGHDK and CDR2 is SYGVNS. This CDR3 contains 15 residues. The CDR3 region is CASTSDGVGLYGYTF. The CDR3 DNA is TGTGCCAGCACCTCGGATGGGGTGGGGCTCTATGGCTACACCTTC.

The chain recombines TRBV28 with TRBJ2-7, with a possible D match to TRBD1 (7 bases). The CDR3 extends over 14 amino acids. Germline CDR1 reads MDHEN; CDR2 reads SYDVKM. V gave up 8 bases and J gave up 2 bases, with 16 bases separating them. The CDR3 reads CASCSGGSTYEQYF. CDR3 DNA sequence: TGTGCCAGCTGTTCAGGGGGGTCGACCTACGAGCAGTACTTC. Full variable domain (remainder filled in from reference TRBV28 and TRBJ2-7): DVKVTQSSRYLVKRTGEKVFLECVQDMDHENMFWYRQDPGLGLRLIYFSYDVKMKEKGDIPEGYSVSREKKERFSLILESASTNQTSMYLCASCSGGSTYEQYFGPGTRLTVT.

The CDR3 reads CASSVGPSNYEQYF. CDR3 bases: TGTGCCAGCAGCGTAGGGCCTTCCAACTACGAGCAGTACTTC. This chain uses TRBV9 with TRBJ2-7, with D uncertain. CDR3 length: 14 amino acids. V was clipped by 0 bases and J by 3 bases, with 10 bases between them. CDR1 and CDR2 from the germline V gene are SGDLS and YYNGEE.

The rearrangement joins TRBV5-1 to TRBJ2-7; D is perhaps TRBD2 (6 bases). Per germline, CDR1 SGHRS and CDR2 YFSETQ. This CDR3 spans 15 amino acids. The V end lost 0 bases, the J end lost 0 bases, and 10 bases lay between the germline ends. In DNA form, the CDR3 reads TGCGCCAGCAGCTTGGTCTTCGGGGGCTCCTACGAGCAGTACTTC. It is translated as CASSLVFGGSYEQYF.

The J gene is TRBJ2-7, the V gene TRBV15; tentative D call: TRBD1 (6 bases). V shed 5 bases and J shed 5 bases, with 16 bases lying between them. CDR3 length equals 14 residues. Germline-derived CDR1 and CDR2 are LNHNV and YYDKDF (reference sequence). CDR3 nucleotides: TGTGCCACCAGCTCTGACAGGACTGCCCACGAGCAGTACTTC. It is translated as CATSSDRTAHEQYF.

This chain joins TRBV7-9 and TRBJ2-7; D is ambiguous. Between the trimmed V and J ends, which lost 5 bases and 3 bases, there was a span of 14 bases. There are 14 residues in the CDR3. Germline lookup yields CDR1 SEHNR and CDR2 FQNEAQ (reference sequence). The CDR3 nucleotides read TGTGCCAGCAGCATGATGGGCAGCCACTACGAGCAGTACTTC. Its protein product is CASSMMGSHYEQYF. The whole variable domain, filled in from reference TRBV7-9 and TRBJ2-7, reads DTGVSQNPRHKITKRGQNVTFRCDPISEHNRLYWYRQTLGQGPEFLTYFQNEAQLEKSRLLSDRFSAERPKGSFSTLEIQRTEQGDSAMYLCASSMMGSHYEQYFGPGTRLTVT.

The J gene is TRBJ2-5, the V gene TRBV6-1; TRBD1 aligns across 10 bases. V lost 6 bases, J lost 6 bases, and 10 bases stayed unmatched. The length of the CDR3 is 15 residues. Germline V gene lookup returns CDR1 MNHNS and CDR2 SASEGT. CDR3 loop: CASRQQTGGAKTQYF. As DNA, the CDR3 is TGTGCCAGCAGGCAACAGACAGGGGGCGCGAAGACCCAGTACTTC.

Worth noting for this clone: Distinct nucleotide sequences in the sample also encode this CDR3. The CDR3 nucleotides read TGCGCCAGCAGCTTGGAGGGGCAGACCTACGAGCAGTACTTC. It specifies CASSLEGQTYEQYF. The chain uses TRBV5-1 and TRBJ2-7, with D possibly matching TRBD1 (5 bases). The CDR3 sequence is 14 residues long. Looked up from germline, CDR1 is SGHRS and CDR2 is YFSETQ. V lost 0 bases to trimming and J lost 2 bases, with 9 bases between them.

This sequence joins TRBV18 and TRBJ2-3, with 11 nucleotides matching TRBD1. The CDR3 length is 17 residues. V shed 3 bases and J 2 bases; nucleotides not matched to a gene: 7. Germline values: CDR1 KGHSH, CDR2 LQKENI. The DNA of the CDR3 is TGTGCCAGCTCACCTGGACAGGGGGCGCCCCACACAGATACGCAGTATTTT. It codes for CASSPGQGAPHTDTQYF.

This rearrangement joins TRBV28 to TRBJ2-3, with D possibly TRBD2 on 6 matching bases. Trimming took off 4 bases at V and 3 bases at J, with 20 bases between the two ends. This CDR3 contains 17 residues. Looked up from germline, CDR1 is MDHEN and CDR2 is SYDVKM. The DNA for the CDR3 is TGTGCCAGCAGTTCCTCCGGACTCCCGGAGGGGACAGATACGCAGTATTTT. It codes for CASSSSGLPEGTDTQYF.

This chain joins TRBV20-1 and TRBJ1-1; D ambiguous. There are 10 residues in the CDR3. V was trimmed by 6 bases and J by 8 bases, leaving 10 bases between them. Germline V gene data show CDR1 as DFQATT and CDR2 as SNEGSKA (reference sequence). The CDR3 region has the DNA TGCAGTGCCCTGAACAACGAAGCTTTCTTT. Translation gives CSALNNEAFF.

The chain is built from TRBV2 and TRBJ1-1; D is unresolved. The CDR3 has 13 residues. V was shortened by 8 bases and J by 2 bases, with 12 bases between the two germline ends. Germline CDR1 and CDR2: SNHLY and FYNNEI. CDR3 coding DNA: TGTGCCAGCGCGCCCCGGGGTAACACTGAAGCTTTCTTT. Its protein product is CASAPRGNTEAFF.

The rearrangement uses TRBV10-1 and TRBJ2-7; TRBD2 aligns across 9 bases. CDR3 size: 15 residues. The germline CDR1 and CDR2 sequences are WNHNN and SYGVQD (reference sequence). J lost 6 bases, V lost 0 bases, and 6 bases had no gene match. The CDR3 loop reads CASSESGLAGREQYF. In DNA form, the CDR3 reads TGCGCCAGCAGTGAGTCGGGACTAGCTGGCCGCGAGCAGTACTTC.

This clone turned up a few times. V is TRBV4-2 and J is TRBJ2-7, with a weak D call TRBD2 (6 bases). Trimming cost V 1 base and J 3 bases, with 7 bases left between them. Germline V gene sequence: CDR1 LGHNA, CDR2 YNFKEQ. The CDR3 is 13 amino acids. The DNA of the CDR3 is TGTGCCAGCAGCCAAGGGACTAACTACGAGCAGTACTTC. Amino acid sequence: CASSQGTNYEQYF.